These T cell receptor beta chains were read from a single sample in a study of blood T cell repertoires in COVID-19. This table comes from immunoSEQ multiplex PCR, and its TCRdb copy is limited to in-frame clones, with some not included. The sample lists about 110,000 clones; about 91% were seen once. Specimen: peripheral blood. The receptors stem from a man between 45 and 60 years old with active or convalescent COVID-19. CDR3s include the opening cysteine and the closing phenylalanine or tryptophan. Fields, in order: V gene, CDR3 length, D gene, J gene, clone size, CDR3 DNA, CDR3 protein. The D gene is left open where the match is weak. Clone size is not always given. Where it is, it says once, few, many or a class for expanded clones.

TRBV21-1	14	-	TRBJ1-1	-	TGTGCCAGCAGCAAAGCGAGGCAAAACACTGAAGCTTTCTTT	CASSKARQNTEAFF
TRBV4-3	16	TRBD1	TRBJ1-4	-	TGCGCCAGCAGCCAAGGACCCGGGACAGGGGCCGAAAAACTGTTTTTT	CASSQGPGTGAEKLFF
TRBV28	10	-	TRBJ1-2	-	TGTGCCAGCAGTTCGGTCGGCTACACCTTC	CASSSVGYTF
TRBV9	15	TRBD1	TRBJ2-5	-	TGTGCCAGCAGCCCGGTGGACAGGGTAGGGGAGACCCAGTACTTC	CASSPVDRVGETQYF
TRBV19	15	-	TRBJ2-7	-	TGTGCCAGTAGAAAGTACTCGGGGAGCTCCTACGAGCAGTACTTC	CASRKYSGSSYEQYF
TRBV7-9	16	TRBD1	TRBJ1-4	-	TGTGCCAGCAGCTTTGGACAGGGGGCAACTAATGAAAAACTGTTTTTT	CASSFGQGATNEKLFF
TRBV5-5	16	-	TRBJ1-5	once	TGTGCCAGCAGCTTTCTGGACAGTTTTAGCAATCAGCCCCAGCATTTT	CASSFLDSFSNQPQHF
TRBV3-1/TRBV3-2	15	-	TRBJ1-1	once	TGTGCCAGCAGCCAAGATGCCGAGGGTGTCTCTGAAGCTTTCTTT	CASSQDAEGVSEAFF
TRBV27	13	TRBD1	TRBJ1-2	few	TGTGCCAGCAGTTTAATTGGACAGGATGGCTACACCTTC	CASSLIGQDGYTF
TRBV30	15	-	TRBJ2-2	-	TGTGCCTGGAGTGTACGAATAGATAACACCGGGGAGCTGTTTTTT	CAWSVRIDNTGELFF
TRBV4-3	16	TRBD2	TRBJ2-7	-	TGCGCCAGCAGCCAAGGTGTACTAGCGGGGGCCTACGAGCAGTACTTC	CASSQGVLAGAYEQYF
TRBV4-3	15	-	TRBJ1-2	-	TGCGCCAGCAGCCAAGGGGAGGGACCCCATTATGGCTACACCTTC	CASSQGEGPHYGYTF
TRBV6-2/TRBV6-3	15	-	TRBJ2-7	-	TGTGCCAGCAGTTACGAAGCGTCGTTCACCTACGAGCAGTACTTC	CASSYEASFTYEQYF
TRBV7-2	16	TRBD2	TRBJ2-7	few	TGTGCCAGCAGCTTAGCGGCTAGCGGGAGTTTATACGAGCAGTACTTC	CASSLAASGSLYEQYF
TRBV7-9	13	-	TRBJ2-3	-	TGTGCCAGCAGCTTCGGTCACACAGATACGCAGTATTTT	CASSFGHTDTQYF
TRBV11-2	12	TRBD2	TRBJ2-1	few	TGTGCCAGCACCTCAATGGGGACTAGGCAGTTCTTC	CASTSMGTRQFF
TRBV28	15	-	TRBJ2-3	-	TGTGCCAGCACCACCCGGTGGGGCCTCACAGATACGCAGTATTTT	CASTTRWGLTDTQYF
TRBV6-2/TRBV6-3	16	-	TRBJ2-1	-	TGTGCCAGCAGTTACTCGAGTCCTAGTGCCTACAATGAGCAGTTCTTC	CASSYSSPSAYNEQFF